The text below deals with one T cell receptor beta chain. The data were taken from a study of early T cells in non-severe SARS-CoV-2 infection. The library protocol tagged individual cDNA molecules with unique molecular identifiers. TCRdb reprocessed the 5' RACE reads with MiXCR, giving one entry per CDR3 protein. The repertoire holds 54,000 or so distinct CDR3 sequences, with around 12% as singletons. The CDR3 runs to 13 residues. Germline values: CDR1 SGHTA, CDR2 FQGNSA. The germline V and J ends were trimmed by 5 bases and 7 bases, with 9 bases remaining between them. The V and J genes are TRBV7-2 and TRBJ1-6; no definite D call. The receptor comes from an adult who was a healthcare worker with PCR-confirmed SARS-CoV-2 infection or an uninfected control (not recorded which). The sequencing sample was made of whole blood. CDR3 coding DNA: TGTGCCAGCAGCGTACAACAGAATTCACCCCTCCACTTT. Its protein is CASSVQQNSPLHF. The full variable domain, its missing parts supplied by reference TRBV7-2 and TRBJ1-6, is GAGVSQSPSNKVTEKGKDVELRCDPISGHTALYWYRQSLGQGLEFLIYFQGNSAPDKSGLPSDRFSAERTGGSVSTLTIQRTQQEDSAVYLCASSVQQNSPLHFGNGTRLTVT.